The next 28 T cell receptor beta chains were all read from a single sample in a study of human T cells and chemical hapten exposure. A single record per CDR3 protein comes from TCRdb applying MiXCR to the RACE reads. Found here are some 180,000 distinct CDR3 sequences, about 22% of them singletons; the top ten hold roughly 6.7%. The time point denotes: patch test 1, 2 weeks after DPC sensitization. As to treatment: therapeutic diphenylcyclopropenone sensitization with weekly scalp DPC. The sample here was whole blood, taken in connection with sensitization to the hapten diphenylcyclopropenone (DPC). The receptors were sampled from a woman between 50 and 59 years old with alopecia areata. Some clones in this sample may be carry-over from other donors' samples.

This chain uses TRBV29-1 with TRBJ1-1, with 8 positions matching TRBD1. Germline trimming cut 7 bases from V and 1 base from J; bases unmatched to any gene: 14. This CDR3 has 16 residues. The germline gives CDR1 SQVTM, CDR2 ANQGSEA. For the CDR3, the DNA is TGCAGCGCCTCTATCGCCACAGGGGGGAAGAACACTGAAGCTTTCTTT. Protein: CSASIATGGKNTEAFF.

This clonotype was detected a few times. The rearrangement uses TRBV11-2 and TRBJ1-5; possible D gene TRBD1, 6 bases. Germline V CDR1 and CDR2: SGHAT, FQNNGV. The CDR3 sequence is 15 residues long. Trimming pared 0 bases from V and 7 bases from J, leaving 13 bases between. The CDR3 loop is CASSLDAGVGQPQHF. The CDR3 DNA sequence: TGTGCCAGCAGCTTAGACGCAGGGGTTGGCCAGCCCCAGCATTTT.

The V call is TRBV5-1, the J call TRBJ2-1; 14 nucleotides align to TRBD2. J gave up 6 bases and V 1 base, and 3 bases lay outside the gene matches. The CDR3 is 16 amino acids. Germline V gene sequence: CDR1 SGHRS, CDR2 YFSETQ. The CDR3 DNA follows: TGCGCCAGCAGCTTGTCGGGACTAGCGGGAGTCAATGAGCAGTTCTTC. Translated, it gives CASSLSGLAGVNEQFF.

This clonotype showed up just a few times. The gene calls are TRBV20-1 and TRBJ2-1, with a possible D match to TRBD2 (5 bases). The V end was cut by 3 bases, the J end by 15 bases, with 18 bases between. The CDR3 contains 12 residues. Germline CDR1 is DFQATT and CDR2 is SNEGSKA (reference sequence). CDR3 in amino acids: CSAREEVEKVFF. CDR3 sequence (DNA): TGCAGTGCTAGGGAGGAGGTAGAAAAGGTGTTCTTC.

The chain employs TRBV7-9 and TRBJ1-5; D uncertain. This CDR3 has 15 amino acids. Trimming shortened V by 4 bases and J by 0 bases, and 10 bases separated the two germline ends. Germline loops: CDR1 SEHNR, CDR2 FQNEAQ (reference sequence). As DNA, the CDR3 is TGTGCCAGCAGCTCATCACGTAGTAGCAATCAGCCCCAGCATTTT. Encoded protein: CASSSSRSSNQPQHF. Filled out from reference TRBV7-9 and TRBJ1-5, the complete variable domain reads DTGVSQNPRHKITKRGQNVTFRCDPISEHNRLYWYRQTLGQGPEFLTYFQNEAQLEKSRLLSDRFSAERPKGSFSTLEIQRTEQGDSAMYLCASSSSRSSNQPQHFGDGTRLSIL.

This clonotype was counted between two and nine times. V gene TRBV6-6 combines with J gene TRBJ1-2, with D maybe TRBD1 (5 bases). There are 16 residues in the CDR3. Germline lookup yields CDR1 MNHNY and CDR2 SVGAGI (reference sequence). Trimming left V 6 bases short and J 4 bases short, with 21 bases between. CDR3 in amino acids: CASSRSGGKTLYGYTF. Here the CDR3 DNA reads TGTGCCAGCAGCCGGAGCGGGGGGAAGACGCTCTATGGCTACACCTTC.

This clonotype was observed a few times. The chain has TRBV18 and TRBJ1-5; TRBD1 is a possible D gene (5 bases). This CDR3 spans 13 amino acids. The germline CDR1 and CDR2 sequences are KGHSH and LQKENI. Deletions cut 3 bases from V and 7 bases from J, with 10 bases between. DNA of the CDR3: TGTGCCAGCTCACCCACGGGGGACCAGCCCCAGCATTTT. Amino acid sequence: CASSPTGDQPQHF.

This chain uses TRBV29-1 with TRBJ1-2; unclear D gene. Germline-derived CDR1 and CDR2 are SQVTM and ANQGSEA. Trimming pared 4 bases from V and 8 bases from J, leaving 11 bases between. The CDR3 is 11 amino acids. The chain's CDR3 is CSVGISGGYTF. CDR3 nucleotide sequence: TGCAGCGTTGGGATTTCGGGGGGCTACACCTTC. Filled out from reference TRBV29-1 and TRBJ1-2, the complete variable domain reads SAVISQKPSRDICQRGTSLTIQCQVDSQVTMMFWYRQQPGQSLTLIATANQGSEATYESGFVIDKFPISRPNLTFSTLTVSNMSPEDSSIYLCSVGISGGYTFGSGTRLTVV.

This clonotype was observed at least ten times. CDR3 sequence: CASSEAALAGGETQYF. The CDR3 nucleotides read TGTGCCAGCAGTGAAGCGGCACTAGCGGGAGGCGAGACCCAGTACTTC. The genes are TRBV6-1 and TRBJ2-5; 12 bases align to TRBD2. The length of the CDR3 is 16 residues. V lost 0 bases to trimming and J lost 5 bases; unmatched junction nucleotides: 4. Germline CDR1 and CDR2: MNHNS and SASEGT.

The J gene is TRBJ1-2, the V gene TRBV20-1; D is undetermined. The CDR3 extends over 12 amino acids. CDR1 is DFQATT, CDR2 SNEGSKA, per germline (reference sequence). Here the CDR3 DNA reads TGCAGCGCCTCATCCGGGAACTATGGCTACACCTTC. This encodes CSASSGNYGYTF.

Only a few counts were recorded for this clonotype. The chain has TRBV18 and TRBJ2-1, with 9 bases that match TRBD2. CDR1 is KGHSH and CDR2 is LQKENI in the germline V gene. There are 15 residues in the CDR3. J was trimmed by 6 bases and V by 4 bases; bases with no gene match: 7. Written as DNA, the CDR3 is TGTGCCAGCTCACGTCTAGCGGGAATGAGCAATGAGCAGTTCTTC. Its protein product is CASSRLAGMSNEQFF.

The rearrangement uses TRBV5-1 and TRBJ2-2; TRBD2 aligns across 8 bases. J lost 1 base, V lost 4 bases, and 3 bases had no gene match. The CDR3 consists of 15 residues. Germline CDR1 is SGHRS and CDR2 is YFSETQ. The CDR3 sequence is CASSAGGENTGELFF. Written as DNA, the CDR3 is TGCGCCAGCAGCGCGGGAGGAGAGAACACCGGGGAGCTGTTTTTT. The full variable domain, with the rest looked up from reference TRBV5-1 and TRBJ2-2, is KAGVTQTPRYLIKTRGQQVTLSCSPISGHRSVSWYQQTPGQGLQFLFEYFSETQRNKGNFPGRFSGRQFSNSRSEMNVSTLELGDSALYLCASSAGGENTGELFFGEGSRLTVL.

V and J are TRBV12-3 or TRBV12-4 and TRBJ2-7, with TRBD2 matching 9 bases. V trimming: 4 bases; J trimming: 3 bases; junction bases outside the gene matches: 1. This CDR3 has 13 amino acids. CDR3 in amino acids: CASSWTSDYEQYF. In nucleotides, the CDR3 is TGTGCCAGCAGTTGGACTAGCGACTACGAGCAGTACTTC.

The gene calls are TRBV9 and TRBJ2-1; 7 bases align to TRBD2. J was trimmed by 9 bases and V by 0 bases; bases with no gene match: 12. The CDR3 extends over 16 amino acids. Germline values: CDR1 SGDLS, CDR2 YYNGEE. As DNA, the CDR3 is TGTGCCAGCAGCGTAGCTACTGCAGCCGGGGGGAGTGAGCAGTTCTTC. The encoded protein is CASSVATAAGGSEQFF. The full variable domain, its missing parts supplied by reference TRBV9 and TRBJ2-1, is DSGVTQTPKHLITATGQRVTLRCSPRSGDLSVYWYQQSLDQGLQFLIQYYNGEERAKGNILERFSAQQFPDLHSELNLSSLELGDSALYFCASSVATAAGGSEQFFGPGTRLTVL.

The V gene is TRBV12-3 or TRBV12-4, the J gene TRBJ1-1, with D hard to call. The CDR3 extends over 13 amino acids. Trimming left V 3 bases short and J 5 bases short, with 10 bases between. CDR3 residues: CASSFVDGTEAFF. DNA for the CDR3: TGTGCCAGCAGTTTCGTGGACGGAACTGAAGCTTTCTTT.

The rearrangement links TRBV27 to TRBJ2-2; D gene unclear. The V gene's germline CDR1 is MNHEY and CDR2 SMNVEV (reference sequence). V gave up 2 bases and J gave up 7 bases, with 8 bases separating them. CDR3 length: 13 residues. The CDR3 sequence: CASSLRLSGELFF. The CDR3 DNA is TGTGCCAGCAGTTTAAGGTTAAGCGGGGAGCTGTTTTTT.

The J gene is TRBJ1-4, the V gene TRBV7-2; a possible D gene is TRBD1 (5 bases). From germline, CDR1 is SGHTA and CDR2 FQGNSA. With 1 base removed from V and 4 bases from J, the gap between germline ends came to 10 bases. This CDR3 comprises 15 residues. CDR3 residues: CASSLGGGRNEKLFF. CDR3 DNA sequence: TGTGCCAGCAGCTTAGGGGGGGGACGTAATGAAAAACTGTTTTTT.

V usage is TRBV28 and J usage is TRBJ2-1; no reliable D call. The ends were cut back, 5 bases at V and 1 base at J, with 12 bases in the middle. The CDR3 totals 15 residues. Per the germline V gene, CDR1 is MDHEN and CDR2 is SYDVKM. The CDR3 DNA sequence: TGTGCCAGCAGTGCCGACTGGGCTTCCTACAATGAGCAGTTCTTC. It is translated as CASSADWASYNEQFF.

The chain combines TRBV27 with TRBJ2-2, with D unclear. CDR3 size: 12 residues. V was trimmed by 1 base and J by 6 bases, leaving 3 bases between them. The V gene's germline CDR1 is MNHEY and CDR2 SMNVEV (reference sequence). The DNA of the CDR3 is TGTGCCAGCAGTTTATGGGCCGGGGAGCTGTTTTTT. Protein product: CASSLWAGELFF.

By share, this clonotype counts as medium-sized. J is TRBJ2-3 and V is TRBV4-1; the match to TRBD2 covers 9 bases. J gave up 2 bases and V 1 base, and 7 bases lay outside the gene matches. The CDR3 is 17 amino acids. Germline loops: CDR1 MGHRA, CDR2 YSYEKL. DNA of the CDR3: TGCGCCAGCAGCCAAGCGAGGCTAGCGGGGTCCACAGATACGCAGTATTTT. It translates to CASSQARLAGSTDTQYF.

The table lists this clonotype with many counts. The V gene is TRBV5-5, the J gene TRBJ2-5, with 8 bases identical to TRBD2. Per germline, CDR1 SGHKS and CDR2 YYEKEE (reference sequence). The V gene end was trimmed by 0 bases and the J gene end by 7 bases; junction bases not matched to a gene: 8. The CDR3 contains 15 residues. The CDR3 nucleotides are TGTGCCAGCAGCTTGGAGGCGGGACTAGTGGGGACCCAGTACTTC. Translated, it gives CASSLEAGLVGTQYF.

The chain employs TRBV29-1 and TRBJ2-3, with D tentatively TRBD2 (6 bases). Per germline, CDR1 SQVTM and CDR2 ANQGSEA. Trimming took off 4 bases at V and 2 bases at J, with 10 bases between the two ends. CDR3 length: 13 amino acids. This chain's CDR3 is CSVAEGSTDTQYF. The CDR3 DNA follows: TGCAGCGTTGCGGAGGGATCCACAGATACGCAGTATTTT.

The chain couples TRBV2 to TRBJ2-7; unclear D gene. V lost 7 bases to trimming and J lost 5 bases, with 18 bases between them. The CDR3 extends over 14 amino acids. Germline lookup yields CDR1 SNHLY and CDR2 FYNNEI. The CDR3 loop is CASKTRTGDHEQYF. CDR3 DNA: TGTGCCAGCAAAACCAGGACCGGAGACCACGAGCAGTACTTC.

The chain employs TRBV7-7 and TRBJ1-4; tentative D call: TRBD1 (5 bases). V was shortened by 5 bases and J by 1 base, with 11 bases between the two germline ends. CDR3 length: 15 amino acids. The germline gives CDR1 SSHAT, CDR2 FNYEAQ (reference sequence). The DNA of the CDR3 is TGTGCCAGCAGCCAGGGCCCCGGAACTAATGAAAAACTGTTTTTT. Translating it yields CASSQGPGTNEKLFF.

The J gene is TRBJ1-2, the V gene TRBV27; D is possibly TRBD1 (5 bases). CDR1 MNHEY and CDR2 SMNVEV come from the germline V gene (reference sequence). CDR3 length: 12 amino acids. The V end lost 5 bases, the J end lost 2 bases, and 6 bases lay between the germline ends. The CDR3 bases are TGTGCCAGCAGTCGGGGGAACTATGGCTACACCTTC. It translates to CASSRGNYGYTF.

The chain combines TRBV7-9 with TRBJ2-1; D call uncertain. Germline loops: CDR1 SEHNR, CDR2 FQNEAQ (reference sequence). Trimming pared 1 base from V and 9 bases from J, leaving 16 bases between. The CDR3 is 15 residues long. The CDR3 spells CASSLGPSRAREQFF. The CDR3 DNA follows: TGTGCCAGCAGCTTAGGCCCCTCCCGGGCCCGTGAGCAGTTCTTC.

This clonotype was seen only a few times. This chain links TRBV10-2 with TRBJ2-6, with 7 bases fitting TRBD2. Germline CDR1 is WSHSY and CDR2 is SAAADI. Trimming took 2 bases from V and 0 from J; bases not matched to a gene: 4. The CDR3 length is 17 residues. Here the CDR3 reads CASSEASGGSGANVLTF. CDR3 coding DNA: TGCGCCAGCAGTGAGGCTAGCGGAGGCTCTGGGGCCAACGTCCTGACTTTC.

This sequence joins TRBV11-2 and TRBJ2-7; D might be TRBD1 (5 bases). Germline V gives CDR1 SGHAT, CDR2 FQNNGV. CDR3 length: 14 residues. The V gene lost 6 bases and the J gene lost 1 base, with 13 bases spanning the gap. CDR3 amino acids: CASSYTGVSYEQYF. Written as DNA, the CDR3 is TGTGCCAGCAGTTATACAGGCGTGTCCTACGAGCAGTACTTC.